This TCR beta chain derives from a study of radiation and T cells in renal cell carcinoma (dated by TCRdb to the early 2020s). Regarding the study in general: TCR beta sequencing covered approximately 51 samples in total, comprising about 26 tumors and approximately 27 peripheral blood samples. The final blood draw took place at 4 weeks after radiation, the same time as nephrectomy. Across all 50 or so samples, under 5 million unique CDR3 nucleotide sequences, encoding 2,658,974 unique CDR3 amino acid sequences, were identified.

The sample's time point label, decoded: blood 4 weeks post-SBRT, at nephrectomy. The treatment or condition tag for this specimen amounts to: 15 Gy SBRT to primary tumor, nephrectomy 4 weeks later. The samples were obtained from a clinical trial, where primary renal cell carcinomas were treated with 15 Gy stereotactic body radiation therapy and then removed by nephrectomy 4 weeks afterward. To follow tumor-enriched clonotypes, peripheral blood was collected serially from radiation-treated patients at baseline and again at 2 weeks and 4 weeks after SBRT. Renal cell carcinoma with clear cell pathology was present in all patients. The QIAamp DNA Blood Mini Kit (Qiagen) was used to prepare genomic DNA for TCR sequencing. Only samples passing all quality control checks were included in the analyses. General study outcomes and caveats: Effects of radiation dose or scheduling on the TCR repertoire could not be addressed with the single-armed trial design. Because pretreatment tumor biopsies were not available, the study could not determine whether clonotypes were already present within the tumor at baseline. Blood repertoire dynamics were not followed beyond 4 weeks after treatment. In blood, the top tumor clonotypes increased from baseline to 2 weeks after radiation and then shrank by 4 weeks, which suggests a temporary expansion of tumor-resident clones.

To note about this clone: Its antigen specificity is not known. No base qualities exist here, and no much larger clone lies one base off it.

Following the manufacturer's recommendations, the immunoSEQ kit was used to generate TCR beta libraries from genomic DNA. For library preparation, a first multiplex PCR was performed with proprietary primers, followed by a second PCR in which unique barcodes were added, and bead cleanups were performed after each round. A positive control reaction and a negative control reaction, both provided in the kit, were run with every batch of samples. The final libraries underwent checking on an Agilent 4200 TapeStation D1000 ScreenTape, volumetric pooling, and quantification by qPCR. Sequencing was performed on an Illumina NextSeq500 with a MidOutput 150-cycle cartridge, and 156 Read1 and 15 Index1 cycles were run with kit custom primers. The pooled library was loaded at approximately 1 pM, and around 18% PhiX control was spiked in. The study's own analysis went as follows. Vendor-processed data were analyzed in R, with a clonotype defined as all T cells sharing the same CDR3 nucleotide sequence. For clone abundance analyses, frequencies were normalized to the 10,000 most abundant clones per sample. Public T cell clones, which averaged fewer than five per sample, were removed prior to analysis. Tumor-enriched and baseline blood-enriched clonotypes were defined by at least a 32-fold difference in abundance between compartments. A beta-binomial differential abundance model was used to identify clonotypes that expanded or contracted between blood time points. Tumor-blood repertoire similarity was measured with the Baroni-Urbani and Buser coefficient, and group comparisons used two-tailed Wilcoxon tests in R. TCRdb stores this immuneACCESS table with in-frame sequences only. Part of the clones is absent; in the studies checked, under half of the shortfall reflects unresolved V genes, and no reason is known for the rest. That table furnishes V, J and clone size, whereas the DNA furnished D and trimming. The sample has approximately 40,000 clones on record, 82% of them singletons. Jointly, the top ten make up 27% of the sample.

Trimming takes 0 bases off V and 5 bases off J; junction bases not matched to a gene: 5. From its cysteine to its phenylalanine, the CDR3 spans 14 amino acids. CDR3 DNA is the only sequence kept; it has 42 bases, read in frame from the first base. In the germline V gene, CDR1 corresponds to SGHRS and CDR2 to YFSETQ. Sample: blood, taken from a patient whose treatment included radiotherapy and nephrectomy. The sequence joins TRBV5-1 to TRBJ2-7, and 7 bases in between align with TRBD2. The source is a woman in her 70s with renal cell carcinoma. The base sequence is TGCGCCAGCAGCTTGGGCGGGAGTGGGAACGAGCAGTACTTC. The encoded protein is CASSLGGSGNEQYF.